This TCR beta chain was documented in a study of blood T cell repertoires in COVID-19. The V gene's germline CDR1 is SGDLS and CDR2 YYNGEE. The ends lost 3 bases at V and 6 bases at J; junction bases unmatched: 6. The CDR3 covers 16 residues. Clinical history as reported by participants underpinned cohort assignment. TCRdb's table, derived via immunoSEQ multiplex PCR, lists solely in-frame clones and lacks some. The table lists hundreds of thousands of clones, 70% to 90% of them singletons. This TCR was recovered from a woman between 40 and 55 years old with acute COVID-19. Sequencing was carried out using PBMCs or T cells enriched from blood (not recorded which). The chain uses TRBV9 and TRBJ2-2; 12 bases are shared with TRBD2. As DNA, the CDR3 is TGTGCCAGCAGCGCCCGGACTAGCGGGGTCTCCGGGGAGCTGTTTTTT. This sequence encodes CASSARTSGVSGELFF. The whole variable domain, remainder taken from reference TRBV9 and TRBJ2-2, is DSGVTQTPKHLITATGQRVTLRCSPRSGDLSVYWYQQSLDQGLQFLIQYYNGEERAKGNILERFSAQQFPDLHSELNLSSLELGDSALYFCASSARTSGVSGELFFGEGSRLTVL.